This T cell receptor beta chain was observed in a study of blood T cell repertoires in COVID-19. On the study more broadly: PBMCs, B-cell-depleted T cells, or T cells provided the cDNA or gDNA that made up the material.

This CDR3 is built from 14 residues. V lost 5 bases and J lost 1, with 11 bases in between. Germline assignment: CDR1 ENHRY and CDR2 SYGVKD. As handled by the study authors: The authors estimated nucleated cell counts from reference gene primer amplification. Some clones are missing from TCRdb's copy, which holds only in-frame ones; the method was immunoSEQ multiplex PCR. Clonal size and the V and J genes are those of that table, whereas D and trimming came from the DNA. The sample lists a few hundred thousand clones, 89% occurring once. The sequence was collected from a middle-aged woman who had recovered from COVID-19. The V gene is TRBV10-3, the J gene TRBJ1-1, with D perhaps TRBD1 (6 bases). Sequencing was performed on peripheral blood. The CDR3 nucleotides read TGTGCCATCAGTCGGACAGACACGAACACTGAAGCTTTCTTT. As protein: CAISRTDTNTEAFF.